This passage covers 19 T cell receptor beta chains from one sample sequenced in a study of CD8+ T cells in alopecia areata. RNA was isolated and reverse transcribed to cDNA, the sequencing template. Produced via immunoSEQ multiplex PCR; TCRdb's table is partial and in-frame only. Of approximately 210,000 clones in the sample, less than 45% were seen once. Regarding treatment: oral pan-JAK inhibitor, 5-10 mg twice daily. This material consisted of CD4+ T cells sorted from blood, taken at approximately week 36, from a patient treated with tofacitinib. The receptors were sampled from a human donor with alopecia areata.

The chain has TRBV29-1 and TRBJ2-5; the D gene is possibly TRBD1 (6 bases). The CDR3 totals 14 residues. The V gene lost 7 bases and the J gene lost 7 bases, with 22 bases spanning the gap. The germline CDR1 and CDR2 sequences are SQVTM and ANQGSEA. Here the CDR3 reads CSAAATGTRGTQYF. The CDR3 bases are TGCAGCGCCGCTGCAACAGGGACGCGAGGGACCCAGTACTTC.

The chain couples TRBV29-1 to TRBJ1-2; D is unclear. CDR1 is SQVTM, CDR2 ANQGSEA, per germline. The CDR3 spans 13 residues. Trimming left V 6 bases short and J 7 bases short, with 18 bases between. CDR3 sequence: CSVEVYQRSGYTF. The CDR3, as DNA: TGCAGCGTCGAGGTCTATCAGCGGTCTGGCTACACCTTC.

V and J are TRBV27 and TRBJ1-1; D uncertain. The CDR3 runs 13 residues. V was clipped by 5 bases and J by 6 bases, with 13 bases between them. Germline V CDR1 and CDR2: MNHEY, SMNVEV (reference sequence). This CDR3 is CASSQWVRAEAFF. DNA for the CDR3: TGTGCCAGCAGTCAGTGGGTTAGGGCTGAAGCTTTCTTT.

The gene calls are TRBV6-6 and TRBJ2-4, with 7 bases lining up with TRBD1. Unmatched junction bases numbered 11, after V lost 6 bases and J lost 3 bases. CDR1 is MNHNY and CDR2 is SVGAGI in the germline V gene (reference sequence). The CDR3 has 16 amino acids. The CDR3, as DNA: TGTGCCAGCAGCCATTGGGACAGCCTGGGCAAAAACATTCAGTACTTC. Translating it yields CASSHWDSLGKNIQYF.

The rearrangement uses TRBV5-1 and TRBJ2-5; 9 bases are a match to TRBD2. With V trimmed by 4 bases and J by 5 bases, 9 bases remained unmatched. CDR1 SGHRS and CDR2 YFSETQ come from the germline V gene. The CDR3 loop spans 15 amino acids. CDR3 amino acids: CASSQGPTSGETQYF. Written as DNA, the CDR3 is TGCGCCAGCAGCCAGGGACCCACTAGCGGGGAGACCCAGTACTTC.

This chain connects TRBV30 to TRBJ1-1, with 10 bases matching TRBD1. Germline-derived CDR1 and CDR2 are GTSNPN and SVGIG (reference sequence). This CDR3 region has 17 residues. V lost 4 bases, J lost 0 bases, and 11 bases stayed unmatched. The CDR3 nucleotides read TGTGCCTGGACCCTGGGACAGGGGTTTGTTGTGAACACTGAAGCTTTCTTT. Encoded protein: CAWTLGQGFVVNTEAFF.

The CDR3 region is CASSKNGIANYGYTF. CDR3 DNA: TGTGCCAGCAGTAAAAACGGAATAGCTAACTATGGCTACACCTTC. V gene TRBV27 combines with J gene TRBJ1-2; D is unresolved. The length of the CDR3 is 15 residues. The V gene lost 5 bases and the J gene lost 0 bases, with 13 bases spanning the gap. The V gene's germline CDR1 is MNHEY and CDR2 SMNVEV (reference sequence).

There are a few counts of this clone. The genes are TRBV30 and TRBJ2-1; 12 nucleotides align to TRBD2. Looked up from germline, CDR1 is GTSNPN and CDR2 is SVGIG (reference sequence). CDR3 size: 15 residues. V shed 2 bases and J 5 bases; nucleotides not matched to a gene: 4. The CDR3 DNA is TGTGCCTGGAGTCTGCGACTAGCGGGAGACAATGAGCAGTTCTTC. Translated, it gives CAWSLRLAGDNEQFF.

At least ten counts were recorded for this clone. In the same sample, other DNA sequences code for this CDR3. The chain couples TRBV28 to TRBJ2-7; D gene unclear. The CDR3 runs 15 residues. Trimming stripped 2 bases from V and 0 bases from J, with 11 bases between. Germline V gene lookup returns CDR1 MDHEN and CDR2 SYDVKM. The CDR3 DNA sequence: TGTGCCAGCAGTTTAACGCCGCGGAGCTCCTACGAGCAGTACTTC. As protein: CASSLTPRSSYEQYF.

The chain is built from TRBV7-8 and TRBJ2-2; D possibly corresponds to TRBD1 (5 bases). The V end was cut by 2 bases, the J end by 8 bases, with 15 bases between. From germline, CDR1 is SGHVS and CDR2 FQNEAQ. CDR3 size: 15 residues. The chain's CDR3 is CASSLRQGLGGELFF. As DNA, the CDR3 is TGTGCCAGCAGCTTAAGGCAGGGCCTAGGTGGGGAGCTGTTTTTT.

This chain uses TRBV25-1 with TRBJ2-4; possibly TRBD2 for D (6 bases). CDR1 and CDR2 (germline): MGHDK, SYGVNS. Deletions cut 1 base from V and 0 bases from J, with 13 bases between. The CDR3 has 17 amino acids. CDR3 sequence (DNA): TGTGCCAGCAGTGAATCCCGGGGGTTACTAGCCAAAAACATTCAGTACTTC. It yields the protein CASSESRGLLAKNIQYF.

The J gene is TRBJ2-5, the V gene TRBV29-1; D remains ambiguous. V lost 7 bases and J 4 bases, leaving 16 bases between the germline ends. Germline assignment: CDR1 SQVTM and CDR2 ANQGSEA. The length of the CDR3 is 13 residues. The CDR3 is CSGLGNERETQYF. CDR3 nucleotide sequence: TGCAGCGGTTTAGGGAACGAGCGAGAGACCCAGTACTTC. The full variable domain, in which reference TRBV29-1 and TRBJ2-5 provide the parts outside the CDR3, is SAVISQKPSRDICQRGTSLTIQCQVDSQVTMMFWYRQQPGQSLTLIATANQGSEATYESGFVIDKFPISRPNLTFSTLTVSNMSPEDSSIYLCSGLGNERETQYFGPGTRLLVL.

This clone was counted between two and nine times. As DNA, the CDR3 is TGTGCCAGCAGTTACTCGGGGGGGACTAACCCCTACGAGCAGTACTTC. Its protein is CASSYSGGTNPYEQYF. The gene calls are TRBV6-5 and TRBJ2-7; TRBD2 agrees at 7 bases. Losses at the gene ends were 0 bases for V and 2 bases for J; bases not matched to a gene: 7. Germline CDR1 MNHEY, CDR2 SVGAGI. The CDR3 has 16 amino acids.

This chain links TRBV29-1 with TRBJ2-1; TRBD2 might be the D (6 bases). With 5 bases removed from V and 2 bases from J, the gap between germline ends came to 10 bases. Germline CDR1 is SQVTM and CDR2 is ANQGSEA. This CDR3 comprises 13 residues. The CDR3 sequence: CSVSGYPYNEQFF. The CDR3 region has the DNA TGCAGCGTTAGCGGGTACCCCTACAATGAGCAGTTCTTC.

V usage is TRBV10-3 and J usage is TRBJ1-1; D gene uncertain. V lost 10 bases and J lost 11, with 20 bases in between. This CDR3 has 12 residues. The germline gives CDR1 ENHRY, CDR2 SYGVKD. The DNA for the CDR3 is TGTGCCACCGCCCCGGCTGAAGAAAGGGCTTTCTTT. Its protein product is CATAPAEERAFF.

The rearrangement joins TRBV6-5 to TRBJ2-1; TRBD1 or TRBD2 may be the D gene (5 bases each). V was cut by 7 bases and J by 3 bases, with 16 bases left in between. Germline V gene sequence: CDR1 MNHEY, CDR2 SVGAGI. The CDR3 loop spans 15 amino acids. The CDR3 spells CASTRGDGLYNEQFF. The CDR3 DNA reads as TGTGCCAGCACCCGTGGGGACGGGCTCTACAATGAGCAGTTCTTC.

This clone was seen repeatedly, ten times or more. The chain couples TRBV7-8 to TRBJ2-3; possible D gene TRBD2, 6 bases. Germline V gene lookup returns CDR1 SGHVS and CDR2 FQNEAQ. There are 12 residues in the CDR3. The V end lost 5 bases, the J end lost 5 bases, and 8 bases lay between the germline ends. The CDR3 reads CASSQAGDTQYF. CDR3 sequence (DNA): TGTGCCAGCAGCCAAGCGGGAGATACGCAGTATTTT.

The gene calls are TRBV29-1 and TRBJ2-2, with D unclear. V gave up 0 bases and J gave up 6 bases, with 11 bases separating them. The CDR3 contains 14 residues. The germline V gene has CDR1 SQVTM and CDR2 ANQGSEA. This CDR3 reads CSVEDPRTAGELFF. CDR3 DNA: TGCAGCGTTGAAGATCCCCGAACCGCCGGGGAGCTGTTTTTT.

This clone was seen more than once but under ten times. The chain combines TRBV5-1 with TRBJ2-7; 11 bases map to TRBD2. V shed 4 bases, J shed 3 bases, and the junction held 12 bases outside the gene matches. The CDR3 runs to 17 residues. In germline, CDR1 is SGHRS, CDR2 YFSETQ. CDR3: CASSLEGLAASNYEQYF. The CDR3 region has the DNA TGCGCCAGCAGCCTAGAGGGACTAGCGGCATCGAACTACGAGCAGTACTTC. Using reference TRBV5-1 and TRBJ2-7 for the parts outside the CDR3, the full variable domain is KAGVTQTPRYLIKTRGQQVTLSCSPISGHRSVSWYQQTPGQGLQFLFEYFSETQRNKGNFPGRFSGRQFSNSRSEMNVSTLELGDSALYLCASSLEGLAASNYEQYFGPGTRLTVT.